The clone carrying this T cell receptor beta chain came up many times. Its antigen remains unknown. CDR1 MNHEY and CDR2 SMNVEV come from the germline V gene (reference sequence). This CDR3 contains 14 residues. The germline V and J ends were trimmed by 5 bases and 9 bases, with 19 bases remaining between them. MiXCR, run by TCRdb on the 5' RACE reads, gives a single entry per CDR3 protein. Counted here are 250,000 to 350,000 distinct CDR3 sequences, under 9% occurring once; the ten biggest clones make up about 3%. The sample comes from a study of T cells after yellow fever vaccination. Across the whole study: SMART-Seq v4 Ultra Low Input prepared the low-cell-number fractions.

Overall study results and limits: Abundant contaminating clonotypes from the bulk population could appear in FACS-sorted repertoires. It was the secondary response that reached its peak faster, day 5 versus 15, but it was weaker. A small proportion of clonotypes was detected in both the CD4 and CD8 compartments.

This chain links TRBV27 with TRBJ1-2; TRBD1 is a possible D gene (5 bases). This receptor was taken from a man younger than 35 who received the YFV17D yellow fever vaccine. Specimen: CD4+ T cells sorted from PBMCs, collected 5 days after the yellow fever booster vaccination. CDR3 DNA sequence: TGTGCCAGCAGTGGGGCAGGCTTCGTCTCTCGCTACACCTTC. This gives the protein CASSGAGFVSRYTF.